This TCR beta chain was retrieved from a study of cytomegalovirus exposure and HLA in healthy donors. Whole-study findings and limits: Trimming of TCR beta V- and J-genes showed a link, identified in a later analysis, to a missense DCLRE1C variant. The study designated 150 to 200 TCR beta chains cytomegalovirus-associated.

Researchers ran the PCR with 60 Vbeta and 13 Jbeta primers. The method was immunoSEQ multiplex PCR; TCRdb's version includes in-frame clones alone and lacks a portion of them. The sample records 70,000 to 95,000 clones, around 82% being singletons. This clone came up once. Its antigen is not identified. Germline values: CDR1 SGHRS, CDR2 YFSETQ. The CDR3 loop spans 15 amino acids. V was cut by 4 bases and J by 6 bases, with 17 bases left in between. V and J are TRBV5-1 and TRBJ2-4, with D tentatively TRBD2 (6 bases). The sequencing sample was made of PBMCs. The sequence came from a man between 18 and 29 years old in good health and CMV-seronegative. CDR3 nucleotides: TGCGCCAGCAGCCCCCCGGAGGGAGGAGGAAACATTCAGTACTTC. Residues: CASSPPEGGGNIQYF. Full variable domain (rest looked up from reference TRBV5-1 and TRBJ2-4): KAGVTQTPRYLIKTRGQQVTLSCSPISGHRSVSWYQQTPGQGLQFLFEYFSETQRNKGNFPGRFSGRQFSNSRSEMNVSTLELGDSALYLCASSPPEGGGNIQYFGAGTRLSVL.